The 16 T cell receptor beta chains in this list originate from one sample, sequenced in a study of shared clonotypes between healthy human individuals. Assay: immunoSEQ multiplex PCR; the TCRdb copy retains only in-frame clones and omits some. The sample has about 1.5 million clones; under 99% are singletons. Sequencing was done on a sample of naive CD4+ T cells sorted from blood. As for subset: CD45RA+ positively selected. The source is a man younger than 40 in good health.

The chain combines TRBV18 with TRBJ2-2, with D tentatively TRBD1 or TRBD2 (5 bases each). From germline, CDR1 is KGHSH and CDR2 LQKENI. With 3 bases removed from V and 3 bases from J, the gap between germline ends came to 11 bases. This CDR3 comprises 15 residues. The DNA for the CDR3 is TGTGCCAGCTCACCTCCGGGGCGCGACACCGGGGAGCTGTTTTTT. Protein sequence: CASSPPGRDTGELFF.

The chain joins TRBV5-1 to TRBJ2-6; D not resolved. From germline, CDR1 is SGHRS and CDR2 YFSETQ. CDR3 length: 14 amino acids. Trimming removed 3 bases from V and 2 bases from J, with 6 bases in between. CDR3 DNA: TGCGCCAGCAGCTCGGCGGCTGGGGCCAACGTCCTGACTTTC. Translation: CASSSAAGANVLTF.

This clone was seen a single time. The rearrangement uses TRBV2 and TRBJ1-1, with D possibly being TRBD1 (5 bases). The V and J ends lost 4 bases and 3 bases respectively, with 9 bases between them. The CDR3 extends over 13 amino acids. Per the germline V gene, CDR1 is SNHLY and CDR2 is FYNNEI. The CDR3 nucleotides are TGTGCCAGCAGTGGTGGGACGGACACTGAAGCTTTCTTT. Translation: CASSGGTDTEAFF.

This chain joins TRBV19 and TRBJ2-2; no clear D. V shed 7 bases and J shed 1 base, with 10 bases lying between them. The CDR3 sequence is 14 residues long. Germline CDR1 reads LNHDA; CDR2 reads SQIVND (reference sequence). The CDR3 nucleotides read TGTGCCAGTATGTCGGGTTTGAACACCGGGGAGCTGTTTTTT. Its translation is CASMSGLNTGELFF.

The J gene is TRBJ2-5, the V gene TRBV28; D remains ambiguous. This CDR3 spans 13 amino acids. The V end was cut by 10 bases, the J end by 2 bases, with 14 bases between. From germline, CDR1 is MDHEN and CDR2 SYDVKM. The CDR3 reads CAIRDPNQETQYF. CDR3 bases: TGTGCCATCCGAGACCCGAATCAAGAGACCCAGTACTTC.

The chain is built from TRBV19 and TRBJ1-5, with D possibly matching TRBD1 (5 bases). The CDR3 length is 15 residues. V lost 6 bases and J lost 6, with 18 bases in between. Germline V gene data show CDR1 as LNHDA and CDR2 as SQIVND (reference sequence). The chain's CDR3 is CASSIRGRGSQPQHF. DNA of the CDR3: TGTGCCAGTAGCATACGGGGACGGGGGAGTCAGCCCCAGCATTTT. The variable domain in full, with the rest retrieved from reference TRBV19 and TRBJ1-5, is DGGITQSPKYLFRKEGQNVTLSCEQNLNHDAMYWYRQDPGQGLRLIYYSQIVNDFQKGDIAEGYSVSREKKESFPLTVTSAQKNPTAFYLCASSIRGRGSQPQHFGDGTRLSIL.

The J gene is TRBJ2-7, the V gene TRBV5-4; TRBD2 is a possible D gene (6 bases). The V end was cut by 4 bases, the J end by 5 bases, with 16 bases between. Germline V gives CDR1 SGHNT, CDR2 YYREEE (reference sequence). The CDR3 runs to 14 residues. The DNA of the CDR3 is TGTGCCAGCAGCGGTCCGGGCGCGGGGAACGAGCAGTACTTC. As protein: CASSGPGAGNEQYF.

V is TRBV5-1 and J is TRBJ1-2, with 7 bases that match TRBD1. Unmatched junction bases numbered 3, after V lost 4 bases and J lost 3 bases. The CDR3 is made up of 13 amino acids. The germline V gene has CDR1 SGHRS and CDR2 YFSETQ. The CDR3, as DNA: TGCGCCAGCAGCCGGGACAGCTACTATGGCTACACCTTC. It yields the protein CASSRDSYYGYTF.

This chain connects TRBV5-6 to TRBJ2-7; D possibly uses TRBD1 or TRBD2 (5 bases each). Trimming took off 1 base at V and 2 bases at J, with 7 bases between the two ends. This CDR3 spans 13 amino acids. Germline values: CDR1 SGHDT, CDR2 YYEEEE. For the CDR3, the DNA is TGTGCCAGCAGCTTGATGGGACCCTACGAGCAGTACTTC. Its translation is CASSLMGPYEQYF.

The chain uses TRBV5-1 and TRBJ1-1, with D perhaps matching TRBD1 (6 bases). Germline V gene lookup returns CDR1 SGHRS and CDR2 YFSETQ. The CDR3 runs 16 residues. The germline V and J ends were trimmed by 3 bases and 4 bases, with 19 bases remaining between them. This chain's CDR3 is CASSSTPFRGGTEAFF. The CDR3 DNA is TGCGCCAGCAGCTCAACTCCCTTTAGGGGGGGCACTGAAGCTTTCTTT.

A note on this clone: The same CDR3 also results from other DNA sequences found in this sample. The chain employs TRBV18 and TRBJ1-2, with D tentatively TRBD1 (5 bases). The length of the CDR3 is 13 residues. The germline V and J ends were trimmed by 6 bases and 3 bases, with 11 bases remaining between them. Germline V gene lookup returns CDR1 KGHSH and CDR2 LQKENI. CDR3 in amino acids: CASSPGTDYGYTF. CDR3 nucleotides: TGTGCCAGCTCCCCAGGGACCGACTATGGCTACACCTTC. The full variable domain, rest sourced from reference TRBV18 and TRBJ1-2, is NAGVMQNPRHLVRRRGQEARLRCSPMKGHSHVYWYRQLPEEGLKFMVYLQKENIIDESGMPKERFSAEFPKEGPSILRIQQVVRGDSAAYFCASSPGTDYGYTFGSGTRLTVV.

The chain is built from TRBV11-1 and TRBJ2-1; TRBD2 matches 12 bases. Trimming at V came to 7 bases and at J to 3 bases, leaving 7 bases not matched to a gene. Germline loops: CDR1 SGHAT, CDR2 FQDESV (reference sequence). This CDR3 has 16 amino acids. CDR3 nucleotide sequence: TGTGCCAGCAAACTAGCGGGAGGTCCCTACTACAATGAGCAGTTCTTC. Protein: CASKLAGGPYYNEQFF. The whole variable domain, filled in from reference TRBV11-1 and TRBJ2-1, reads EAEVAQSPRYKITEKSQAVAFWCDPISGHATLYWYRQILGQGPELLVQFQDESVVDDSQLPKDRFSAERLKGVDSTLKIQPAELGDSAMYLCASKLAGGPYYNEQFFGPGTRLTVL.

The CDR3, as DNA: TGTGCCAGCAGCGCCAGACCCGCGGATACGCAGTATTTT. Translated, it gives CASSARPADTQYF. The J gene is TRBJ2-3, the V gene TRBV5-6; D gene uncertain. CDR1 is SGHDT, CDR2 YYEEEE, per germline. This CDR3 comprises 13 residues. V gave up 4 bases and J gave up 6 bases, with 12 bases separating them.

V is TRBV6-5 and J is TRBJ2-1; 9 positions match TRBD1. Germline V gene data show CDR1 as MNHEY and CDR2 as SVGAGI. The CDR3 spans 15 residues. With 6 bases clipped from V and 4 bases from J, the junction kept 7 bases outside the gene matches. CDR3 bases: TGTGCCAGCAGCGCACGGGACAGGGTTTACAATGAGCAGTTCTTC. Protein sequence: CASSARDRVYNEQFF.

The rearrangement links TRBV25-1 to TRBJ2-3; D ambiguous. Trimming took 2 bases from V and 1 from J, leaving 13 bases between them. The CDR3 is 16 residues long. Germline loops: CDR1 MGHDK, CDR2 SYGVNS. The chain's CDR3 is CASSEPSPGRTDTQYF. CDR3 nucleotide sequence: TGTGCCAGCAGTGAACCCTCTCCGGGCCGCACAGATACGCAGTATTTT.

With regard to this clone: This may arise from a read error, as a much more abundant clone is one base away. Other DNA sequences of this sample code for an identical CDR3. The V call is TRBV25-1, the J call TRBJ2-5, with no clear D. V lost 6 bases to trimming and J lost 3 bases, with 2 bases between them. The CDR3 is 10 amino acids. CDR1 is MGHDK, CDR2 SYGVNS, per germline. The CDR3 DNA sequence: TGTGCCAGCAGGGAAGAGACCCAGTACTTC. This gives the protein CASREETQYF.